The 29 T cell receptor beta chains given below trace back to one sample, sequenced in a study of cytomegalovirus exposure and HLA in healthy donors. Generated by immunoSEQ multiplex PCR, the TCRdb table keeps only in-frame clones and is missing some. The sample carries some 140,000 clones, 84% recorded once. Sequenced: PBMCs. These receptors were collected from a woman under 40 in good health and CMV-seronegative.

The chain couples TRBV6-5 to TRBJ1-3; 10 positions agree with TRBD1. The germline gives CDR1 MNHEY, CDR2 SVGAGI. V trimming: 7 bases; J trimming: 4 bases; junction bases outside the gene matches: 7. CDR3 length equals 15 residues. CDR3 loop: CASTIDRGRGNTIYF. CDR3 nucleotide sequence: TGTGCCAGCACCATAGACAGGGGGCGAGGAAACACCATATATTTT.

Here the CDR3 DNA reads TGTGCCAGCAGCTTGGGCCCCCCCAGTACGCAGTATTTT. Translating gives CASSLGPPSTQYF. The chain links TRBV5-4 to TRBJ2-3, with D uncertain. The V gene lost 0 bases and the J gene lost 8 bases, with 10 bases spanning the gap. CDR3 length: 13 residues. Germline V gene lookup returns CDR1 SGHNT and CDR2 YYREEE (reference sequence).

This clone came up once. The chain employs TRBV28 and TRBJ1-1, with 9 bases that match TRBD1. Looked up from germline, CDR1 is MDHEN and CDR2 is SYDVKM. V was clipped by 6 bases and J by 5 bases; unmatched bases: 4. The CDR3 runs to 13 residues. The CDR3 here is CASRTGGGTEAFF. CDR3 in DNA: TGTGCCAGCAGGACAGGGGGGGGAACTGAAGCTTTCTTT.

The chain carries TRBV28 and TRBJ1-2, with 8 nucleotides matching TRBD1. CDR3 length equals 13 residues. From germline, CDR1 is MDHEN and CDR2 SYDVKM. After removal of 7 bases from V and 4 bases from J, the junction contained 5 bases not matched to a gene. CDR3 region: CASTQTGVYGYTF. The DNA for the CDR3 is TGTGCCAGCACTCAGACAGGGGTCTATGGCTACACCTTC.

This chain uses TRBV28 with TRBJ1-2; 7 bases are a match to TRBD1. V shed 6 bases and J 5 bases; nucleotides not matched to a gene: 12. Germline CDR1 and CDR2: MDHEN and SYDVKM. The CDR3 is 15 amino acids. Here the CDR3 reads CASRSVGTAQYGYTF. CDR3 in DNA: TGTGCCAGCAGGTCGGTAGGGACAGCCCAGTATGGCTACACCTTC.

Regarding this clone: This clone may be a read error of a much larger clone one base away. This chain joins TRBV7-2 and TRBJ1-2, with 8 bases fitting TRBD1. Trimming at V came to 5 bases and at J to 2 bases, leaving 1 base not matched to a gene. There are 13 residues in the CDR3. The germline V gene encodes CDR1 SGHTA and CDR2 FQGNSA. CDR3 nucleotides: TGTGCCAGCAGCCGGGACAGGAACTATGGCTACACCTTC. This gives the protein CASSRDRNYGYTF.

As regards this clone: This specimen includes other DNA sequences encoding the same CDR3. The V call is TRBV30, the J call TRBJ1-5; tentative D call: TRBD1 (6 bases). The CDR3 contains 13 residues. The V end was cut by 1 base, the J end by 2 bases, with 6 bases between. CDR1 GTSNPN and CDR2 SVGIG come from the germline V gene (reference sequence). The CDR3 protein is CAWSAGGNQPQHF. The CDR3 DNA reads TGTGCCTGGAGTGCAGGGGGCAATCAGCCCCAGCATTTT.

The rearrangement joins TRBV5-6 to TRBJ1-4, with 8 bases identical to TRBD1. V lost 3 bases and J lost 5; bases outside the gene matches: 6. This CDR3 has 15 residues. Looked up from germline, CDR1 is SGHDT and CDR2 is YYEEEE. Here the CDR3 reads CASSSWTGINEKLFF. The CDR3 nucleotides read TGTGCCAGCAGCTCGTGGACAGGGATAAATGAAAAACTGTTTTTT.

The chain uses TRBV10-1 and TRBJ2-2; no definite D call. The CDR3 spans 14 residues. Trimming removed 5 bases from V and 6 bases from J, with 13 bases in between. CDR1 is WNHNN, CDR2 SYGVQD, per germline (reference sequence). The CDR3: CASSYRSPPGELFF. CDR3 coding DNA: TGCGCCAGCAGTTACCGGTCCCCCCCCGGGGAGCTGTTTTTT.

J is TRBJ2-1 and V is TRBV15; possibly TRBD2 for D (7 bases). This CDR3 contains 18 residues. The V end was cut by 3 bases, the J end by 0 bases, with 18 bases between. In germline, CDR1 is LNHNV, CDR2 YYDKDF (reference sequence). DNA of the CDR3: TGTGCCACCAGCAGTGGCCTTAAGGGGGGGAACTCCTACAATGAGCAGTTCTTC. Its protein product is CATSSGLKGGNSYNEQFF.

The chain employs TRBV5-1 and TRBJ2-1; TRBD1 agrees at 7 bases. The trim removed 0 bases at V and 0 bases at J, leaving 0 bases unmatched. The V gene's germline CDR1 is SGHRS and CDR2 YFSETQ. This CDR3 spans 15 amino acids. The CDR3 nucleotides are TGCGCCAGCAGCTTGGGGGACAGCTCCTACAATGAGCAGTTCTTC. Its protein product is CASSLGDSSYNEQFF.

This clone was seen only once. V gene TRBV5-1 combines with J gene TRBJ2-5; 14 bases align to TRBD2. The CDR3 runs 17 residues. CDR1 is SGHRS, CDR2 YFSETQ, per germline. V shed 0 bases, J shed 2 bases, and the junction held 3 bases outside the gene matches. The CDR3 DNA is TGCGCCAGCAGCTTGGGTGGGACTAGCGGGGGTCAAGAGACCCAGTACTTC. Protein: CASSLGGTSGGQETQYF.

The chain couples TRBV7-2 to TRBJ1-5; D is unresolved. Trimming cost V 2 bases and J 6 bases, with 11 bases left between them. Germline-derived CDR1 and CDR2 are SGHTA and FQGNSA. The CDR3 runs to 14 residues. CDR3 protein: CASSLRGKGQPQHF. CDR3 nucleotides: TGTGCCAGCAGCTTAAGAGGGAAGGGTCAGCCCCAGCATTTT.

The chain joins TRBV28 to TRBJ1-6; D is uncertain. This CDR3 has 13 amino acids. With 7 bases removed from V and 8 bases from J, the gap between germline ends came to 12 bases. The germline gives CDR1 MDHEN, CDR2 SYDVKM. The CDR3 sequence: CASIRSPDSPLHF. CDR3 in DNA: TGTGCCAGCATCAGGTCCCCGGATTCACCCCTCCACTTT.

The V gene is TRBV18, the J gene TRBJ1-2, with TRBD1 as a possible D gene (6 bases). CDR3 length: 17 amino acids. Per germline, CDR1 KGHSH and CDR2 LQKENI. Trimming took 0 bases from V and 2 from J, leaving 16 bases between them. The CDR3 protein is CASSPPGRGTGNYGYTF. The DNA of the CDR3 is TGTGCCAGCTCACCACCGGGCAGGGGTACGGGAAACTATGGCTACACCTTC.

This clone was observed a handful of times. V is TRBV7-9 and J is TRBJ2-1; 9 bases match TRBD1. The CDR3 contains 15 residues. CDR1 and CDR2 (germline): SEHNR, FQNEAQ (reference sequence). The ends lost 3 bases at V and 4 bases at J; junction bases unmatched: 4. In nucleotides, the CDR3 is TGTGCCAGCAGCTTTCGACAGGGGGGGTACAATGAGCAGTTCTTC. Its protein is CASSFRQGGYNEQFF.

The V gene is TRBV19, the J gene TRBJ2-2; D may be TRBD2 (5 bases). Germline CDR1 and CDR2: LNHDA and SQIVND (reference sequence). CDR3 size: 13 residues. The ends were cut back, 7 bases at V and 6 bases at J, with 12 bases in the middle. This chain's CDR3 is CASKTRAAGELFF. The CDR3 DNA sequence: TGTGCCAGTAAGACGAGGGCGGCCGGGGAGCTGTTTTTT.

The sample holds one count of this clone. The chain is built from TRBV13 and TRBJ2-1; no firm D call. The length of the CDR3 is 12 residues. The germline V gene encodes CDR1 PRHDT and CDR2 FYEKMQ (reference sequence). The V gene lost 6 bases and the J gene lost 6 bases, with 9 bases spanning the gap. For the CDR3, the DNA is TGTGCCAGCAGTGGAACAGTCAATGAGCAGTTCTTC. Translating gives CASSGTVNEQFF.

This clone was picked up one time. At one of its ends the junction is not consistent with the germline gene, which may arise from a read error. The CDR3 spells CASSPRVGMPGELFF. The CDR3 DNA is TGTGCCAGCAGCCCTCGGGTGGGGATGCCCGGGGAGCTCTTTTTT. J is TRBJ2-2 and V is TRBV5-5; maybe TRBD2 (5 bases). CDR1 SGHKS and CDR2 YYEKEE come from the germline V gene (reference sequence). This CDR3 comprises 15 residues.

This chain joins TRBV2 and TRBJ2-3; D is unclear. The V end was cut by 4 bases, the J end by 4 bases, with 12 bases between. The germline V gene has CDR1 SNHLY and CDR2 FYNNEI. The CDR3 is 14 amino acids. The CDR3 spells CASSGSTDADTQYF. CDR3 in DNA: TGTGCCAGCAGTGGGTCTACCGATGCAGATACGCAGTATTTT. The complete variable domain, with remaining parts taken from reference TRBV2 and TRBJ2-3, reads EPEVTQTPSHQVTQMGQEVILRCVPISNHLYFYWYRQILGQKVEFLVSFYNNEISEKSEIFDDQFSVERPDGSNFTLKIRSTKLEDSAMYFCASSGSTDADTQYFGPGTRLTVL.

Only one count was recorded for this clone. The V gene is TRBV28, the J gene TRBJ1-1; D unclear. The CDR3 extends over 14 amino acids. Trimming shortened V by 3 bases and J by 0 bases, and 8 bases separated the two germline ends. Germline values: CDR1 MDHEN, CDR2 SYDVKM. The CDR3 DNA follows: TGTGCCAGCAGTTTGTCCGACATGAACACTGAAGCTTTCTTT. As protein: CASSLSDMNTEAFF.

In nucleotides, the CDR3 is TGTGCCAGCAGCTCCCGGACAGGGGAGAATGAGCAGTTCTTC. Translated, it gives CASSSRTGENEQFF. The chain uses TRBV13 and TRBJ2-1; TRBD1 matches at 9 bases. The V and J ends lost 4 bases and 7 bases, in that order; junction bases with no gene match: 5. Germline CDR1 reads PRHDT; CDR2 reads FYEKMQ (reference sequence). The CDR3 extends over 14 amino acids. Supplemented by reference TRBV13 and TRBJ2-1, the full variable domain reads AAGVIQSPRHLIKEKRETATLKCYPIPRHDTVYWYQQGPGQDPQFLISFYEKMQSDKGSIPDRFSAQQFSDYHSELNMSSLELGDSALYFCASSSRTGENEQFFGPGTRLTVL.

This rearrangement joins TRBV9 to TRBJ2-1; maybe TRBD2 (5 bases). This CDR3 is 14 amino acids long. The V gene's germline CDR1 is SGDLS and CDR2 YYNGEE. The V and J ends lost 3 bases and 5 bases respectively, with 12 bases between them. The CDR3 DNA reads TGTGCCAGCAGCGGAAACCCCGGGAACAATGAGCAGTTCTTC. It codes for CASSGNPGNNEQFF.

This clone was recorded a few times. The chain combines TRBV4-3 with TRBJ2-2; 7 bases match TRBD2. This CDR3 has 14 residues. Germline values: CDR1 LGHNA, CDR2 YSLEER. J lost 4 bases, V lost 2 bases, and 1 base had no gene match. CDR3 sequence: CASSQRTSTGELFF. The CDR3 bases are TGCGCCAGCAGCCAAAGGACTAGCACCGGGGAGCTGTTTTTT.

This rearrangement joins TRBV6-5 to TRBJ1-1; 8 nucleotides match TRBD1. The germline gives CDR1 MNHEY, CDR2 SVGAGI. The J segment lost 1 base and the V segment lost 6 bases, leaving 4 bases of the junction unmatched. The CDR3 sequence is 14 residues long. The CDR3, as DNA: TGTGCCAGCAGGGACAGGGCGGGGAACACTGAAGCTTTCTTT. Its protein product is CASRDRAGNTEAFF.

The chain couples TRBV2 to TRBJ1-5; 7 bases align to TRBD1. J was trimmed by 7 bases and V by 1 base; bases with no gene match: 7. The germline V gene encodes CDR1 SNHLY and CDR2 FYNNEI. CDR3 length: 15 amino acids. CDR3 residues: CASSEVRGAWQPQHF. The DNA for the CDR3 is TGTGCCAGCAGTGAAGTCAGGGGGGCGTGGCAGCCCCAGCATTTT.

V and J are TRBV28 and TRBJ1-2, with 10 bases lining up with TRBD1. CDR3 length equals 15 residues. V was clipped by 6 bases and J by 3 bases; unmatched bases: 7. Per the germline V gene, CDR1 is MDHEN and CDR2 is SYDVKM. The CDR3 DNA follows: TGTGCCAGCAGCCCTGAGGGGACAGGGGACTATGGCTACACCTTC. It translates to CASSPEGTGDYGYTF.

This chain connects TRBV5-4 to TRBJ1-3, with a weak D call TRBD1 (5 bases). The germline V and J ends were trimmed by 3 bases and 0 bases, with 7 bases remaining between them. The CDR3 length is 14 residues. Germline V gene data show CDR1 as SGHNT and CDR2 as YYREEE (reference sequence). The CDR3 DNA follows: TGTGCCAGCAGCTCGGGGGGCTCTGGAAACACCATATATTTT. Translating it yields CASSSGGSGNTIYF.

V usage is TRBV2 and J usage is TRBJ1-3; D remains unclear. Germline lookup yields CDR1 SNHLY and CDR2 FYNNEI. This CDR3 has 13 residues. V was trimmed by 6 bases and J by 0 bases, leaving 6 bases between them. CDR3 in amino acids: CASRESSGNTIYF. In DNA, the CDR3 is TGTGCCAGCAGGGAGAGCTCTGGAAACACCATATATTTT.